This T cell receptor beta chain was documented in a study of cytomegalovirus exposure and HLA in healthy donors (dated by TCRdb to the late 2010s). General notes on the study: An earlier analysis of 587 of the donors reported 276 Gb of sequence data and around 120 million unique TCR beta sequences obtained from roughly 170 million T cells. Along with the roughly 700-subject first cohort, a separate validation cohort of 120 different subjects was used. Donor age, sex, ethnicity and CMV serostatus were compiled alongside the repertoire data. Typing coverage differed by locus: A, B, C, DRB1 and DQB1 were typed in roughly 629-630 donors, DQA1 in roughly 500, DPA1 in 600 to 610, and DPB1 in about 450. Of the 300 to 450 genotyped donors, 65% to 90% were placed in the genetic ancestry cluster associated with self-reported Caucasian donors. An earlier analysis of a few hundred of the donors applied high-throughput TCR beta sequencing to assess whether each TCR beta V gene segment acted as functional or pseudogenic. The study used immunosequencing to profile the T cell repertoires of approximately 640 subjects and linked those repertoires to cytomegalovirus serostatus. High-throughput TCR immunosequencing, statistical association of individual TCRs with disease status, and machine learning were combined to predict cytomegalovirus infection status. Every repertoire in the discovery cohort had been generated on one and the same sequencing platform. In a later analysis, previously published TCR beta repertoires from 670 or so donors were re-analyzed and high-resolution HLA genotyping was added so that TCR occurrence patterns could be studied. Both class I and class II loci were covered by HLA typing, at four-digit resolution. Several DR-DQ haplotypes were handled as single units for association and clustering because linkage in the cohort was strong. Around 320 gigabases of sequencing data and roughly 90 million unique TCR sequences were included in an early release covering over 600 HLA-typed donors. In the later analysis, no new phenotypic data were used to find candidate immune exposures; instead, reliance was placed on TCR beta sequences and their occurrence across donors. On average, around 230,000 unique TCR beta nucleotide sequences were sequenced per donor among 398 genotyped donors of the cohort, with roughly 19% of those sequences being non-productive. In a later genetic analysis, genome-wide SNP genotypes for about three fifths of the roughly 670 donors were used, and that subset was treated as a discovery cohort. The study aimed to test whether cataloging public T cell receptors could reveal signatures of past pathogen exposure. Broader findings and caveats from the paper: Because HLA typing was missing for some donors at each locus, association tests included only the typed subset. The presence/absence analyses assumed that sequencing depth was roughly uniform across donors, and that assumption may not be true. In a later analysis, HLA-associated TCR beta chains were found to be more clonally expanded and to have lower generation probabilities than equally common non-associated chains. A later genetic analysis reported fewer N-insertions in productive TCRs among donors in an Asian-associated ancestry cluster than the roughly 620-donor mean. Strong co-occurrence of HLA alleles, especially DR and DQ, made assigning TCR associations to individual alleles difficult. The cohort was sequenced for TCR beta chains only, and without alpha or paired-chain data the features that could be detected were limited. A further reported finding was that TCR beta sequences accurately predicted the HLA-A and HLA-B alleles for most subjects in the first cohort. An earlier analysis of approximately 540 of the donors showed that most TCR beta V segments appeared in productive rearrangements either about 87% or about 30% of the time, which broadly matched IMGT annotations. A later genetic analysis associated a missense DCLRE1C variant with V-gene and J-gene trimming of TCR beta chains, and an independent cohort replicated the association. Several of the top co-occurrence clusters appeared to be linked to parvovirus B19, influenza, CMV and Epstein-Barr virus, according to a later analysis. A group of highly shared sequence variants was considered likely to be a technical artifact of the sequencing pipeline. Specific HLA alleles were associated with over 15,000 TCR beta sequences at a false discovery rate of 0.05 in a later analysis. Across donors, most TCR sequences were observed very rarely, whereas some public TCRs were present in many individuals. In both the original and validation cohorts, the classifier was reported to diagnose cytomegalovirus status with high specificity and sensitivity. The authors suggested that the approach could potentially be extended to other disease states and immunological phenotypes. According to a later analysis, TCR association rates differed among HLA loci, with DRB1 alleles showing the most associated TCRs and HLA-C alleles showing the fewest. Most CMV-associated TCR beta chains appeared to be HLA-restricted in a later analysis, and the HLA associations seemed to be driven largely by CMV exposure. Because counts were too low, more than 15 rarely observed V segments, including chromosome 9 orphons, were excluded from the earlier analysis of 587 of the donors. In vitro tests confirmed that a few of the cytomegalovirus-associated TCR beta chains recognize cytomegalovirus antigens. The only immune exposure information available for the cohort was CMV serostatus. In the study, about 150 TCR beta chains were listed as associated with cytomegalovirus. Linkage disequilibrium might explain the correlated functional status among segregating V segments, but an unknown experimental factor could not be ruled out.

Receptor libraries were prepared by the immunoSEQ multiplex PCR assay. For the multiplex PCR, a mixture combining 60 forward primers for TCR Vbeta segments and 13 reverse primers for TCR Jbeta segments was used. The CDR3 region of rearranged TCR beta genes was amplified from genomic DNA with a multiplex PCR assay. Amplified TCR beta libraries were sequenced as 87-base-pair reads on the Illumina HiSeq System. The authors' analysis ran thus. A later analysis counted 65 million to 90 million unique TCR beta chains across the 690 or so repertoires, and roughly 10 million of these chains were shared by at least two donors. To remove PCR and sequencing errors, raw reads were error-corrected and collapsed into unique sequences using a nearest-neighbor algorithm that merged closely related sequences. V, D and J gene segments were assigned by aligning CDR3 sequences to IMGT reference sequences. For a sequence to be retained, a match of at least six nucleotides was required to both a V gene segment and a J gene segment. Rearrangements were called productive when the CDR3 lacked stop codons and stayed in frame with V and J; all others were non-productive. Following IMGT convention, CDR3 was defined as the stretch from the second conserved V-encoded cysteine up to the conserved J-encoded phenylalanine. In an earlier analysis of roughly 610 of the donors, sequences lacking an unambiguous match to a single V gene segment were excluded. An earlier analysis of fewer than 650 of the donors classified V segments as functional when productive rearrangements were above 56.7% and as segregating when the standard deviation between donors was above 5%. To diagnose cytomegalovirus status from the catalog of TCR beta chain sequences, a statistical classification framework was built. In a later analysis, TCR nucleotide sequences were compared against IMGT/GENE-DB human TR gene sequences so that V and J genes could be assigned. A later analysis assigned CDR3 sequences and most-parsimonious VDJ recombination scenarios with the TCRdist pipeline. A later analysis defined each TCR beta chain by its CDR3 amino acid sequence plus V-gene family, and excluded reads lacking a unique V-gene family. In a later analysis, some 600 highly shared, low-generation-probability nucleotide sequences were removed to address suspected cross-contamination and a sequencing artifact. For each public chain, a later analysis derived a clonal expansion index from normalized ranks of inferred template counts within each repertoire. A later analysis computed generation probabilities with a VDJ recombination model fitted to out-of-frame rearrangements, and checked the results against IGoR. Hypergeometric tests were used in a later analysis to score TCR-TCR, TCR-HLA and TCR-CMV co-occurrence, with a repertoire-size bias correction applied to the TCR pairs. In a later analysis, false discovery rates were estimated by permuting HLA or CMV assignments 20 times. In a later analysis, co-occurring TCRs were grouped with DBSCAN, and TCRdist sequence similarity was added when clustering was performed within HLA-allele-positive subsets. Co-occurrence clustering excluded repertoires with fewer than 30,000 or more than 120,000 public chains, plus five with anomalous nucleotide sharing. As stored in TCRdb, this immuneACCESS dataset retains in-frame rearrangements with V and J assigned. A fraction of the clones does not appear; measured against another copy, unresolved V genes explain less than half of the discrepancy, and the remainder lacks a known reason. V, J and clone size derive from that table, while D and trimming were established from the DNA sequence. For this sample the table gives 90,000 to 130,000 clones, of which roughly 80% were detected only once. The top ten clonotypes cover 22% of the sample.

As for this clone: Its antigen is unknown. Base qualities were left out, and no much larger clone turns up one base away.

The cohort consisted of fewer than 700 healthy bone marrow donors. Cohort members were all nominally healthy when sampled, although unrecorded immune exposures were likely present. The donor was CMV seropositive and belonged to the group of 250 to 300 seropositive cohort members. Each donor provided a peripheral blood sample, and peripheral blood mononuclear cells were used for TCR beta sequencing. Genomic DNA was extracted from the blood cell samples with the Qiagen DNeasy Blood Extraction Kit. This sequence was found in a man under 40 in good health and CMV-seropositive. The sequencing sample was made of PBMCs.

The nucleotides are TGCGCCAGCGGGCGAGACAGGGGGTGGGGGAACACCGGGGAGCTGTTTTTT. Translated, it reads CASGRDRGWGNTGELFF. The chain is encoded by TRBV10-2 joined to TRBJ2-2; 9 bases in the middle match TRBD1. From a lookup of the germline V gene, CDR1 and CDR2 are WSHSY and SAAADI. The CDR3 contains 17 residues, cysteine and phenylalanine counted. CDR3 DNA only is kept here, 51 bases in frame from base 1. V and J are trimmed by 8 bases and 1 base, and the gene matches miss 11 bases of the junction.